This note documents a single TCR beta chain sequence. Antigen specificity is unknown. This sample is part of a study of cytomegalovirus exposure and HLA in healthy donors. PCR employed 60 Vbeta and 13 Jbeta primers. TCRdb's table, derived via immunoSEQ multiplex PCR, lists solely in-frame clones and lacks some. The sample includes 230,000 or so clones, roughly 91% of them seen just once. Study observations and caveats: Common viral pathogens seemed to be connected with several of the most significant clusters, according to a later analysis. In terms of immune exposure information, only CMV serostatus was available. Excluded: some indistinguishable V segments such as TRBV6-2 and TRBV6-3.

The germline gives CDR1 SGHNT, CDR2 YYREEE (reference sequence). J gave up 11 bases and V 4 bases, and 20 bases lay outside the gene matches. This CDR3 is 16 amino acids long. The chain recombines TRBV5-4 with TRBJ1-2; 7 bases agree with TRBD1. This receptor was taken from a girl aged 2 to 9 in good health and CMV-seronegative. Sequenced input: PBMCs. The CDR3 reads CASSGRDRPVIKMYTF. The CDR3 DNA follows: TGTGCCAGCAGCGGCAGGGACAGACCCGTTATTAAGATGTACACCTTC.